Presented here are 8 T cell receptor beta chains from one specimen sequenced in a study of OX40 agonist ivuxolimab in advanced cancers. Data came from immunoSEQ multiplex PCR; TCRdb stores just in-frame clones and leaves some out. The repertoire holds about 94,000 clones, with about nine tenths as singletons. Specimen: CD4+ or CD8+ T cells sorted from blood, collected in a trial of the OX40 agonist ivuxolimab. The receptors derive from an adult with an advanced solid tumor such as melanoma, head and neck, liver or kidney cancer.

This clone was seen just once. The chain recombines TRBV14 with TRBJ1-2; 8 nucleotides align to TRBD1. J was trimmed by 4 bases and V by 4 bases; bases with no gene match: 2. CDR1 and CDR2 from the germline V gene are SGHDN and FVKESK. CDR3 length: 13 residues. The CDR3 DNA reads as TGTGCCAGCAGCCCGGGACAGGCCTATGGCTACACCTTC. This translates into CASSPGQAYGYTF.

The chain carries TRBV5-1 and TRBJ1-3; 8 bases agree with TRBD1. Germline-derived CDR1 and CDR2 are SGHRS and YFSETQ. The CDR3 loop spans 16 amino acids. Trimming at V came to 4 bases and at J to 0 bases, leaving 6 bases not matched to a gene. CDR3 coding DNA: TGCGCCAGCAGCCTTCCCGGGACAGGCTCTGGAAACACCATATATTTT. Its protein product is CASSLPGTGSGNTIYF.

The V gene is TRBV7-2, the J gene TRBJ2-2, with no clear D. This CDR3 region has 14 residues. Trimming removed 3 bases from V and 7 bases from J, with 12 bases in between. CDR1 and CDR2 (germline): SGHTA, FQGNSA. CDR3 amino acids: CASSFAPQDGELFF. CDR3 DNA: TGTGCCAGCAGCTTTGCCCCCCAGGACGGGGAGCTGTTTTTT. Together with reference TRBV7-2 and TRBJ2-2, the CDR3 gives the full variable domain: GAGVSQSPSNKVTEKGKDVELRCDPISGHTALYWYRQSLGQGLEFLIYFQGNSAPDKSGLPSDRFSAERTGGSVSTLTIQRTQQEDSAVYLCASSFAPQDGELFFGEGSRLTVL.

The genes are TRBV6-1 and TRBJ1-3; D call uncertain. V lost 5 bases, J lost 0 bases, and 11 bases lay in between. Germline lookup yields CDR1 MNHNS and CDR2 SASEGT. The CDR3 contains 15 residues. CDR3 in amino acids: CASSRGSFSGNTIYF. The CDR3 nucleotides are TGTGCCAGCAGTCGGGGATCTTTCTCTGGAAACACCATATATTTT.

This clone was counted a few times. The chain combines TRBV6-4 with TRBJ2-1; 15 bases fit TRBD2. The CDR3 contains 18 residues. With 4 bases clipped from V and 1 base from J, the junction kept 5 bases outside the gene matches. Germline V lookup: CDR1 MRHNA, CDR2 SNTAGT. In DNA, the CDR3 is TGTGCCAGCAGTGGGACTAGCGGGGGGGCCGGGTCCTACAATGAGCAGTTCTTC. Encoded protein: CASSGTSGGAGSYNEQFF.

V is TRBV4-1 and J is TRBJ1-4; no clear D. Germline V gives CDR1 MGHRA, CDR2 YSYEKL. The CDR3 runs to 14 residues. Deletions cut 0 bases from V and 7 bases from J, with 9 bases between. The CDR3 nucleotides read TGCGCCAGCAGCCAAGATGGGATTCGTGAAAAACTGTTTTTT. Its translation is CASSQDGIREKLFF.

The rearrangement joins TRBV7-2 to TRBJ2-7; 7 bases agree with TRBD1. CDR1 and CDR2 from the germline V gene are SGHTA and FQGNSA. The junction had 11 bases not matched to a gene; V was cut back by 5 bases and J by 4 bases. The CDR3 covers 15 residues. This CDR3 is CASSPLPGQRYEQYF. Here the CDR3 DNA reads TGTGCCAGCAGCCCATTACCGGGACAGAGGTACGAGCAGTACTTC. The full variable domain, with the rest looked up from reference TRBV7-2 and TRBJ2-7, is GAGVSQSPSNKVTEKGKDVELRCDPISGHTALYWYRQSLGQGLEFLIYFQGNSAPDKSGLPSDRFSAERTGGSVSTLTIQRTQQEDSAVYLCASSPLPGQRYEQYFGPGTRLTVT.

Comment on this clone: A read error may account for a junction end that differs from germline. The V gene is TRBV18, the J gene TRBJ2-7; tentatively, D is TRBD2 (5 bases). Per the germline V gene, CDR1 is KGHSH and CDR2 is LQKENI. The CDR3 contains 14 residues. DNA of the CDR3: TGTGCCAGCTCCCCACCGGGAACCTCCTACGAGCAGTACTTC. Encoded protein: CASSPPGTSYEQYF.